The 2 T cell receptor beta chains below come from one sample, sequenced in a study of blood T cell repertoires in COVID-19. Sequencing was performed with immunoSEQ multiplex PCR; in TCRdb, only in-frame clones are kept and a portion is missing. The table includes about 110,000 clones, 82% detected once. Sequences were obtained from peripheral blood. The origin of the receptors is a woman aged 55-70 years with acute or convalescent COVID-19.

The J gene is TRBJ1-1, the V gene TRBV27; maybe TRBD1 (6 bases). V lost 5 bases and J 1 base, leaving 11 bases between the germline ends. Germline V lookup: CDR1 MNHEY, CDR2 SMNVEV (reference sequence). The CDR3 has 14 amino acids. The CDR3 region has the DNA TGTGCCAGCAGTCAGCAAGGGGGGAACACTGAAGCTTTCTTT. This gives the protein CASSQQGGNTEAFF.

This clone was recorded a few times. The rearrangement uses TRBV15 and TRBJ1-2, with a possible D match to TRBD1 (5 bases). This CDR3 has 15 amino acids. V was shortened by 0 bases and J by 2 bases, with 10 bases between the two germline ends. Germline V gene sequence: CDR1 LNHNV, CDR2 YYDKDF (reference sequence). For the CDR3, the DNA is TGTGCCACCAGCAGAGATGGGGGGGAGAACTATGGCTACACCTTC. Translation gives CATSRDGGENYGYTF. The full variable domain, rest sourced from reference TRBV15 and TRBJ1-2, is DAMVIQNPRYQVTQFGKPVTLSCSQTLNHNVMYWYQQKSSQAPKLLFHYYDKDFNNEADTPDNFQSRRPNTSFCFLDIRSPGLGDTAMYLCATSRDGGENYGYTFGSGTRLTVV.